Below, 29 T cell receptor beta chains from the same sample are listed, as sequenced in a study of response to subunit inactivated influenza vaccine. Each CDR3 protein is one row after TCRdb ran MiXCR on the RT-PCR reads. The repertoire has approximately 500,000 distinct CDR3 sequences, under 15% of them found once; the top ten carry over 10%. The sequencing used PBMCs from blood, collected more than 35 days after vaccination. These receptors were taken from a middle-aged man who received an inactivated influenza vaccine.

This rearrangement joins TRBV3-1 to TRBJ1-3; D gene uncertain. Germline V gene lookup returns CDR1 LGHDT and CDR2 YNNKEL (reference sequence). CDR3 length: 15 amino acids. V was clipped by 3 bases and J by 3 bases, with 12 bases between them. DNA for the CDR3: TGTGCCAGCAGCCAGATTAATACAGATGGAAACACCATATATTTT. It specifies CASSQINTDGNTIYF.

This clonotype was detected many times. V is TRBV5-6 and J is TRBJ2-1, with D hard to call. Germline V CDR1 and CDR2: SGHDT, YYEEEE. Trimming pared 4 bases from V and 3 bases from J, leaving 14 bases between. The CDR3 has 15 amino acids. As DNA, the CDR3 is TGTGCCAGCAGCCCCCGCGGTTTCTTCTACAATGAGCAGTTCTTC. It specifies CASSPRGFFYNEQFF.

V gene TRBV7-6 combines with J gene TRBJ2-1; 8 bases are a match to TRBD2. In germline, CDR1 is SGHVS, CDR2 FNYEAQ. V trimming: 1 base; J trimming: 9 bases; junction bases outside the gene matches: 8. This CDR3 is 15 amino acids long. The DNA of the CDR3 is TGTGCCAGCAGCTTAGTGGGTAGCGGGATGTTTGAGCAGTTCTTC. It translates to CASSLVGSGMFEQFF.

The rearrangement joins TRBV11-2 to TRBJ2-2; D possibly corresponds to TRBD2 (6 bases). The germline gives CDR1 SGHAT, CDR2 FQNNGV. The germline V and J ends were trimmed by 1 base and 0 bases, with 12 bases remaining between them. The length of the CDR3 is 17 residues. This chain's CDR3 is CASSLALGLPNTGELFF. In DNA, the CDR3 is TGTGCCAGCAGCTTAGCATTGGGACTCCCGAACACCGGGGAGCTGTTTTTT.

The chain carries TRBV4-1 and TRBJ2-3; 15 nucleotides match TRBD2. The germline V gene has CDR1 MGHRA and CDR2 YSYEKL. This CDR3 is built from 20 residues. The junction had 7 bases not matched to a gene; V was cut back by 0 bases and J by 0 bases. CDR3 DNA sequence: TGCGCCAGCAGCCAAGAGTCCCTGGGACTAGCGGGGGGAAGCACAGATACGCAGTATTTT. This encodes CASSQESLGLAGGSTDTQYF.

This rearrangement joins TRBV7-2 to TRBJ2-2, with D tentatively TRBD1 (7 bases). V was clipped by 3 bases and J by 2 bases, with 13 bases between them. Germline V gene lookup returns CDR1 SGHTA and CDR2 FQGNSA. The CDR3 contains 16 residues. The CDR3 DNA reads as TGTGCCAGCAGCTTTAACAGGGGAGGAAACACCGGGGAGCTGTTTTTT. This codes for CASSFNRGGNTGELFF.

This clonotype was seen at least ten times. The V call is TRBV12-3 or TRBV12-4, the J call TRBJ2-1; the match to TRBD2 covers 10 bases. V shed 5 bases, J shed 0 bases, and the junction held 7 bases outside the gene matches. The CDR3 sequence is 17 residues long. CDR3 nucleotides: TGTGCCAGCAGTACAACTAGCGGGGTTAGCTCCTACAATGAGCAGTTCTTC. The encoded protein is CASSTTSGVSSYNEQFF.

The genes are TRBV20-1 and TRBJ2-7; 12 positions match TRBD2. Trimming removed 5 bases from V and 4 bases from J; junction bases left unmatched: 9. Looked up from germline, CDR1 is DFQATT and CDR2 is SNEGSKA (reference sequence). The CDR3 consists of 15 residues. For the CDR3, the DNA is TGCAGTGCTTTACCCACTAGCGGGGGGCCGTACGAGCAGTACTTC. This codes for CSALPTSGGPYEQYF.

This clonotype was observed a few times. The CDR3 is CASTPGGGDSTYTF. For the CDR3, the DNA is TGTGCCAGCACCCCAGGGGGGGGGGACAGTACCTACACCTTC. The V gene is TRBV7-2, the J gene TRBJ1-2; TRBD1 matches at 7 bases. This CDR3 spans 14 amino acids. Losses at the gene ends were 7 bases for V and 10 bases for J; bases not matched to a gene: 15. Germline CDR1 reads SGHTA; CDR2 reads FQGNSA.

There are many counts of this clonotype. The V and J genes are TRBV4-3 and TRBJ2-1; TRBD1 agrees at 9 bases. From germline, CDR1 is LGHNA and CDR2 YSLEER. This CDR3 has 17 amino acids. Unmatched junction bases numbered 8, after V lost 1 base and J lost 4 bases. As DNA, the CDR3 is TGCGCCAGCAGCCAAGCTTCGAACAGGGGGCCTTACAATGAGCAGTTCTTC. This codes for CASSQASNRGPYNEQFF.

This clonotype occurred a few times. The chain couples TRBV7-9 to TRBJ2-5, with 10 bases aligning to TRBD2. J lost 4 bases, V lost 0 bases, and 8 bases had no gene match. This CDR3 spans 17 amino acids. Per the germline V gene, CDR1 is SEHNR and CDR2 is FQNEAQ (reference sequence). CDR3 amino acids: CASSLALSSGSRETQYF. The CDR3, as DNA: TGTGCCAGCAGCTTAGCGCTTTCTAGCGGGAGTCGAGAGACCCAGTACTTC.

The rearrangement links TRBV4-3 to TRBJ1-4; D ambiguous. The CDR3 is 15 amino acids. Trimming left V 3 bases short and J 5 bases short, with 13 bases between. Germline V gene lookup returns CDR1 LGHNA and CDR2 YSLEER. The CDR3 DNA sequence: TGCGCCAGCAGCCAGACTTGGCAAAACAATGAAAAACTGTTTTTT. This translates into CASSQTWQNNEKLFF.

Regarding this clonotype: This may come from a read error, since a much larger clone is one base off. The CDR3, as DNA: TGTGCCACCAGGATTGGGGGGCTTAAGCCCGCGGAGCTGTTTTTT. As protein: CATRIGGLKPAELFF. The chain links TRBV24-1 to TRBJ2-2; either TRBD1 or TRBD2 may supply D (6 bases each). The CDR3 contains 15 residues. Deletions cut 7 bases from V and 10 bases from J, with 21 bases between. Germline V lookup: CDR1 KGHDR, CDR2 SFDVKD.

The sample holds a few counts of this clonotype. The chain links TRBV4-3 to TRBJ2-3; possible D gene TRBD2, 6 bases. The germline V gene has CDR1 LGHNA and CDR2 YSLEER. The CDR3 is made up of 16 amino acids. V shed 1 base and J shed 0 bases, with 11 bases lying between them. CDR3 DNA: TGCGCCAGCAGCCAAGTTGCGGGGCCTAGCACAGATACGCAGTATTTT. Translation: CASSQVAGPSTDTQYF.

This clonotype was found a few times. This sequence joins TRBV6-2 or TRBV6-3 and TRBJ1-1, with D perhaps TRBD1 (6 bases). The CDR3 loop spans 13 amino acids. CDR1 and CDR2 from the germline V gene are MNHEY and SVGEGT. V lost 10 bases to trimming and J lost 0 bases, with 12 bases between them. CDR3: CATWTEMNTEAFF. In nucleotides, the CDR3 is TGTGCCACCTGGACAGAAATGAACACTGAAGCTTTCTTT.

There are a few counts of this clonotype. The DNA for the CDR3 is TGTGCCACCAACCCGGGACAGGGATTCTCTGGAAACACCATATATTTT. Its translation is CATNPGQGFSGNTIYF. The chain links TRBV15 to TRBJ1-3; 9 nucleotides agree with TRBD1. Trimming cost V 7 bases and J 0 bases; bases outside gene matches: 7. The CDR3 covers 16 residues. Germline assignment: CDR1 LNHNV and CDR2 YYDKDF (reference sequence).

This clonotype was picked up a small number of times. The rearrangement links TRBV20-1 to TRBJ2-3, with 10 bases aligning to TRBD2. V lost 6 bases and J lost 6; bases outside the gene matches: 15. The germline gives CDR1 DFQATT, CDR2 SNEGSKA (reference sequence). The length of the CDR3 is 16 residues. Here the CDR3 DNA reads TGCAGTGCCAGATCTGTGGGAGCGGGAGGGTGGGATACGCAGTATTTT. Translation: CSARSVGAGGWDTQYF.

Ten or more counts support this clonotype. This chain links TRBV20-1 with TRBJ2-5; no reliable D call. This CDR3 has 13 amino acids. Germline assignment: CDR1 DFQATT and CDR2 SNEGSKA (reference sequence). V gave up 0 bases and J gave up 2 bases, with 7 bases separating them. The CDR3 DNA is TGCAGTGCTAGAGAGCCAGGACAAGAGACCCAGTACTTC. Its protein product is CSAREPGQETQYF.

This clonotype has a handful of counts. V usage is TRBV12-3 or TRBV12-4 and J usage is TRBJ2-1; 9 bases are a match to TRBD1. Germline trimming cut 5 bases from V and 6 bases from J; bases unmatched to any gene: 8. The CDR3 totals 15 residues. CDR3 sequence reads: CASSTPGQGPNEQFF. The DNA of the CDR3 is TGTGCCAGCAGTACGCCGGGACAGGGCCCCAATGAGCAGTTCTTC.

The rearrangement joins TRBV20-1 to TRBJ2-2; no definite D call. The germline V and J ends were trimmed by 3 bases and 0 bases, with 8 bases remaining between them. This CDR3 has 14 amino acids. CDR1 DFQATT and CDR2 SNEGSKA come from the germline V gene (reference sequence). The CDR3 sequence is CSARGGANTGELFF. The CDR3 DNA follows: TGCAGTGCTAGGGGCGGAGCGAACACCGGGGAGCTGTTTTTT.

V gene TRBV10-3 combines with J gene TRBJ2-2, with 11 bases identical to TRBD2. Per germline, CDR1 ENHRY and CDR2 SYGVKD. The CDR3 is 15 amino acids. With V trimmed by 10 bases and J by 2 bases, 6 bases remained unmatched. In DNA, the CDR3 is TGTGCCACCTACCGACTAGCGGGAAACACCGGGGAGCTGTTTTTT. Translated: CATYRLAGNTGELFF.

The chain couples TRBV25-1 to TRBJ1-5; 7 bases fit TRBD1. The germline gives CDR1 MGHDK, CDR2 SYGVNS. This CDR3 is built from 15 residues. The trim removed 2 bases at V and 2 bases at J, leaving 3 bases unmatched. The CDR3 region has the DNA TGTGCCAGCAGTGAACCAGGGGGTGGCAATCAGCCCCAGCATTTT. Translated: CASSEPGGGNQPQHF.

This clonotype was found many times. The chain links TRBV12-3 or TRBV12-4 to TRBJ2-3, with no clear D. The CDR3 consists of 13 residues. The ends were cut back, 4 bases at V and 4 bases at J, with 9 bases in the middle. The CDR3 loop reads CASSSPWADTQYF. In DNA, the CDR3 is TGTGCCAGCAGTTCTCCTTGGGCAGATACGCAGTATTTT.

The rearrangement links TRBV11-3 to TRBJ2-5; maybe TRBD2 (6 bases). The CDR3 loop spans 14 amino acids. Germline values: CDR1 SGHNT, CDR2 YENEEA. V lost 0 bases and J lost 7, with 12 bases in between. CDR3 region: CASSLDGAGGTQYF. Here the CDR3 DNA reads TGTGCCAGCAGCTTAGATGGGGCCGGGGGGACCCAGTACTTC.

This clonotype came up a few times. The rearrangement links TRBV7-9 to TRBJ2-7; 9 positions match TRBD1. The CDR3 loop spans 13 amino acids. Per the germline V gene, CDR1 is SEHNR and CDR2 is FQNEAQ (reference sequence). With V trimmed by 10 bases and J by 6 bases, 10 bases remained unmatched. The CDR3 is CATEGQGSVEQYF. CDR3 DNA sequence: TGTGCCACCGAAGGACAGGGGAGCGTCGAGCAGTACTTC.

This clonotype was counted at least ten times. The V and J genes are TRBV29-1 and TRBJ2-7; D uncertain. V lost 4 bases and J lost 3, with 13 bases in between. CDR3 length: 13 residues. Germline values: CDR1 SQVTM, CDR2 ANQGSEA. CDR3 DNA: TGCAGCGTTGTTTTGACATCGGACTACGAGCAGTACTTC. Its protein product is CSVVLTSDYEQYF.

This clonotype was seen a few times. The gene calls are TRBV6-2 or TRBV6-3 and TRBJ2-5; D is tentatively TRBD1 or TRBD2 (5 bases each). CDR1 is MNHEY and CDR2 is SVGEGT in the germline V gene. Trimming pared 3 bases from V and 2 bases from J, leaving 10 bases between. The CDR3 is 14 amino acids. The CDR3 nucleotides are TGTGCCAGCAGTTATGGGACGAGACAAGAGACCCAGTACTTC. As protein: CASSYGTRQETQYF.

J is TRBJ2-2 and V is TRBV25-1; D uncertain. The germline V gene encodes CDR1 MGHDK and CDR2 SYGVNS. The length of the CDR3 is 12 residues. Trimming took 7 bases from V and 3 from J, leaving 6 bases between them. CDR3: CASTRYTGELFF. The CDR3 DNA reads TGTGCCAGCACACGTTACACCGGGGAGCTGTTTTTT.

A note on this clonotype: A single base separates this from a much larger clone, so it may be a read error. The genes are TRBV24-1 and TRBJ2-3; TRBD1 matches at 9 bases. The CDR3 totals 16 residues. CDR1 and CDR2 from the germline V gene are KGHDR and SFDVKD. This CDR3 reads CATSDPRGQGAETQYF. CDR3 coding DNA: TGTGCCACCAGTGATCCGCGGGGACAGGGTGCAGAGACGCAGTATTTT.